The 32 T cell receptor beta chains below were found in one sample sequenced in a study of molecular identifiers for immune sequencing clone quantification (dated by TCRdb to the late 2010s). Library preparation employed PCR. The sequencer was a NextSeq 500. Through fastp at Q25 and MiXCR, TCRdb rebuilt clones from the public reads, retaining in-frame beta chains. For every CDR3 protein sequence, its rows merge into one entry that carries the most common genes and DNA. Across this sample there are around 300,000 distinct CDR3 sequences, with roughly a quarter seen only once. The ten largest clones take up 0.7% to 0.95% of the sample. Sample: naive CD8+ T cells from blood, with Jurkat cell RNA spiked in. Read against the paper, the sample's cell subset or site label means: FACS-sorted CD8+CD4-CCR7+CD45RA+ naive T cells. The receptors come from a human donor in good health. Some libraries in this study had Jurkat cell RNA spiked in.

With regard to this clonotype: A read error may account for a junction end that differs from germline. The V gene is TRBV7-9, the J gene TRBJ2-7; D is undetermined. Germline values: CDR1 SEHNR, CDR2 FQNEAQ (reference sequence). The CDR3 length is 12 residues. For the CDR3, the DNA is TGTGCCAGCAGCCGCCTCGAAGCCGAGCAGTCCTTC. Translation gives CASSRLEAEQSF. Drawing the rest from reference TRBV7-9 and TRBJ2-7, the complete variable domain is DTGVSQNPRHKITKRGQNVTFRCDPISEHNRLYWYRQTLGQGPEFLTYFQNEAQLEKSRLLSDRFSAERPKGSFSTLEIQRTEQGDSAMYLCASSRLEAEQSFGPGTRLTVT.

This clonotype turned up a few times. With a much larger clone just one base away, this may be a read error. The chain uses TRBV12-3 or TRBV12-4 and TRBJ1-5, with 7 nucleotides matching TRBD1. The CDR3 extends over 15 amino acids. The CDR3 sequence: CASSLEGARNLPQHF. The CDR3 DNA reads TGTGCCAGCAGTTTGGAGGGGGCGCGCAATCTGCCCCAGCATTTT.

The sample holds many counts of this clonotype. The chain recombines TRBV9 with TRBJ2-3, with D uncertain. V lost 3 bases, J lost 3 bases, and 8 bases lay in between. Per the germline V gene, CDR1 is SGDLS and CDR2 is YYNGEE. The CDR3 is made up of 13 amino acids. The CDR3 protein is CASSGLGTDTQYF. DNA of the CDR3: TGTGCCAGCAGCGGACTGGGGACAGATACGCAGTATTTT.

This clonotype was counted ten times or more. This chain uses TRBV7-9 with TRBJ1-1, with D maybe TRBD1 (5 bases). There are 11 residues in the CDR3. From germline, CDR1 is SEHNR and CDR2 FQNEAQ (reference sequence). V was clipped by 2 bases and J by 11 bases, with 9 bases between them. The CDR3 protein is CASSLLNRAFF. CDR3 DNA: TGTGCCAGCAGCTTACTGAACAGGGCTTTCTTT.

Concerning this clonotype itself: Here the CDR3 omits its conserved ending phenylalanine or tryptophan, so a read error is the likely source. The chain carries TRBV9 and TRBJ2-3; 14 nucleotides line up with TRBD2. Per the germline V gene, CDR1 is SGDLS and CDR2 is YYNGEE. The V and J ends lost 4 bases and 2 bases, in that order; junction bases with no gene match: 15. The CDR3 runs to 20 residues. The CDR3 DNA follows: TGTGCCAGCAGCCCCCGGACTAGCGGGAGGTTGGCTGGTAACACAGATACGCAGTATGTT. Translated, it gives CASSPRTSGRLAGNTDTQYV.

This clonotype was observed at least ten times. This chain links TRBV7-8 with TRBJ2-5; weak D call: TRBD2 (5 bases). The germline V gene encodes CDR1 SGHVS and CDR2 FQNEAQ. The CDR3 sequence is 14 residues long. V was clipped by 5 bases and J by 0 bases, with 10 bases between them. In DNA, the CDR3 is TGTGCCAGCAGCCCTAGGAGGTACCAAGAGACCCAGTACTTC. This translates into CASSPRRYQETQYF.

The V call is TRBV27, the J call TRBJ1-1; the D is unclear. V lost 1 base to trimming and J lost 3 bases, with 6 bases between them. Per the germline V gene, CDR1 is MNHEY and CDR2 is SMNVEV (reference sequence). This CDR3 region has 13 residues. The CDR3 sequence is CASSLYLDTEAFF. The CDR3 DNA reads as TGTGCCAGCAGTTTATACCTGGACACTGAAGCTTTCTTT.

The table lists this clonotype with many counts. The V call is TRBV9, the J call TRBJ1-1, with no clear D. Trimming cost V 0 bases and J 0 bases, with 12 bases left between them. In germline, CDR1 is SGDLS, CDR2 YYNGEE. The CDR3 extends over 16 amino acids. The CDR3, as DNA: TGTGCCAGCAGCGTAGCGGATAGGGATTTGAACACTGAAGCTTTCTTT. This encodes CASSVADRDLNTEAFF.

This clonotype was detected many times. The chain employs TRBV7-2 and TRBJ2-7; 8 bases map to TRBD1. This CDR3 is built from 14 residues. The germline CDR1 and CDR2 sequences are SGHTA and FQGNSA. The V and J ends lost 5 bases and 1 base, in that order; junction bases with no gene match: 4. CDR3 loop: CASSAGTGSYEQYF. In nucleotides, the CDR3 is TGTGCCAGCAGCGCCGGGACAGGATCCTACGAGCAGTACTTC.

The genes are TRBV12-3 or TRBV12-4 and TRBJ2-4, with D tentatively TRBD1 (5 bases). Trimming stripped 6 bases from V and 3 bases from J, with 21 bases between. The CDR3 length is 17 residues. The CDR3 nucleotides read TGTGCCAGCAGGCCGAGACAGCTCGGGTTAGTCAAAAACATTCAGTACTTC. Its protein product is CASRPRQLGLVKNIQYF.

The chain links TRBV7-8 to TRBJ2-5; D is uncertain. From germline, CDR1 is SGHVS and CDR2 FQNEAQ. CDR3 length: 11 amino acids. V dropped 5 bases and J dropped 9 bases, with 10 bases sitting between them. The DNA for the CDR3 is TGTGCCAGCAGCCATAAGTCATCCCAGTACTTC. Translated: CASSHKSSQYF.

As for this clonotype: Since a much larger clone is just one base distant, this may be a read error. The CDR3 nucleotides read TGCGCCAGCAGCCAAGGTTACCCGGCAGAAACGTACGAGCAGTACTTC. It is translated as CASSQGYPAETYEQYF. The V gene is TRBV4-3, the J gene TRBJ2-7; D unresolved. V lost 1 base, J lost 4 bases, and 17 bases lay in between. This CDR3 is 16 amino acids long. Germline lookup yields CDR1 LGHNA and CDR2 YSLEER.

The J gene is TRBJ1-5, the V gene TRBV4-1; D not resolved. The CDR3 consists of 17 residues. Germline loops: CDR1 MGHRA, CDR2 YSYEKL. V lost 3 bases to trimming and J lost 7 bases, with 22 bases between them. Here the CDR3 reads CASSQPSTNPWGQPQHF. CDR3 nucleotides: TGCGCCAGCAGCCAGCCCTCGACTAATCCTTGGGGACAGCCCCAGCATTTT.

In regard to this clonotype: A read error may be the cause here, since a much bigger clone is one base away. The chain carries TRBV13 and TRBJ1-2, with D hard to call. The germline V gene has CDR1 PRHDT and CDR2 FYEKMQ (reference sequence). The CDR3 covers 16 residues. The CDR3 nucleotides read TGTGCCAGCAGCTTAAGTGCAGGTCAACCCAACTATGGCTGCACCTTC. The encoded protein is CASSLSAGQPNYGCTF.

This clonotype was recorded a few times. The gene calls are TRBV29-1 and TRBJ2-2, with TRBD1 identical over 7 bases. With 6 bases clipped from V and 1 base from J, the junction kept 8 bases outside the gene matches. Per germline, CDR1 SQVTM and CDR2 ANQGSEA. The CDR3 runs 15 residues. The CDR3 bases are TGCAGCGTGATCCGACAGGGTATGAACACCGGGGAGCTGTTTTTT. This codes for CSVIRQGMNTGELFF.

This clonotype was seen at least ten times. This chain links TRBV2 with TRBJ2-3; perhaps D is TRBD1 or TRBD2 (5 bases each). Germline assignment: CDR1 SNHLY and CDR2 FYNNEI. Trimming left V 6 bases short and J 3 bases short, with 7 bases between. The CDR3 extends over 12 amino acids. CDR3 protein: CASRGETDTQYF. CDR3 DNA: TGTGCCAGCAGGGGGGAAACAGATACGCAGTATTTT.

The chain combines TRBV20-1 with TRBJ2-7; a weak D match, TRBD2 (5 bases). The CDR3 has 12 residues. The V and J ends lost 0 bases and 10 bases respectively, with 13 bases between them. CDR1 is DFQATT and CDR2 is SNEGSKA in the germline V gene (reference sequence). The CDR3 loop is CSARDEGLEQYF. CDR3 sequence (DNA): TGCAGTGCTAGAGATGAGGGATTGGAACAGTACTTC.

This chain joins TRBV7-2 and TRBJ1-6; no reliable D call. In germline, CDR1 is SGHTA, CDR2 FQGNSA. With 3 bases removed from V and 9 bases from J, the gap between germline ends came to 12 bases. The CDR3 consists of 14 residues. CDR3 protein: CASSFFTLGSPLHF. CDR3 nucleotides: TGTGCCAGCAGCTTCTTCACCCTAGGTTCACCCCTCCACTTT. Combining the CDR3 with reference TRBV7-2 and TRBJ1-6 gives the whole variable domain GAGVSQSPSNKVTEKGKDVELRCDPISGHTALYWYRQSLGQGLEFLIYFQGNSAPDKSGLPSDRFSAERTGGSVSTLTIQRTQQEDSAVYLCASSFFTLGSPLHFGNGTRLTVT.

This clonotype has a count of ten or more. The chain has TRBV5-4 and TRBJ2-2; no clear D. The CDR3 loop spans 12 amino acids. Germline V gene lookup returns CDR1 SGHNT and CDR2 YYREEE (reference sequence). V lost 0 bases to trimming and J lost 8 bases, with 5 bases between them. The CDR3 DNA follows: TGTGCCAGCAGCTTGGCGGTAGGGGAGCTGTTTTTT. Protein product: CASSLAVGELFF. Based on the CDR3 plus reference TRBV5-4 and TRBJ2-2, the full variable domain is ETGVTQSPTHLIKTRGQQVTLRCSSQSGHNTVSWYQQALGQGPQFIFQYYREEENGRGNFPPRFSGLQFPNYSSELNVNALELDDSALYLCASSLAVGELFFGEGSRLTVL.

In regard to this clonotype: A single base separates this from a much larger clone, so it may be a read error. The chain recombines TRBV4-3 with TRBJ2-7; tentative D call: TRBD1 (5 bases). Germline values: CDR1 LGHNA, CDR2 YSLEER. The CDR3 is made up of 16 amino acids. CDR3 residues: CASGQDLRVSAYEQYF. The CDR3 region has the DNA TGCGCCAGCGGCCAAGATCTCAGGGTTTCGGCCTACGAGCAGTACTTC.

There are many counts of this clonotype. The chain carries TRBV5-1 and TRBJ1-1, with a weak D call TRBD1 (6 bases). The CDR3 runs to 14 residues. CDR1 is SGHRS and CDR2 is YFSETQ in the germline V gene. V was clipped by 3 bases and J by 3 bases, with 12 bases between them. This CDR3 is CASSSPRGDTEAFF. The CDR3 coding sequence is TGCGCCAGCAGCTCGCCCAGGGGTGACACTGAAGCTTTCTTT.

This clonotype appeared a few times. The J gene is TRBJ2-5, the V gene TRBV6-5, with D unclear. Germline CDR1 MNHEY, CDR2 SVGAGI. With 11 bases removed from V and 5 bases from J, the gap between germline ends came to 15 bases. The CDR3 contains 12 residues. As DNA, the CDR3 is TGTGCCTGTGGCGCCCCCTTTGAGACCCAGTACTTC. Its protein product is CACGAPFETQYF.

A remark on this clonotype: A much larger clone is a single base away; this may be a read error. The chain joins TRBV12-3 or TRBV12-4 to TRBJ2-6; 12 bases line up with TRBD2. This CDR3 is 17 amino acids long. The chain's CDR3 is CASSRLAGVSGADVLTF. The CDR3, as DNA: TGTGCCAGCAGTAGACTAGCGGGAGTATCTGGGGCCGACGTCCTGACTTTC.

The V call is TRBV4-3, the J call TRBJ1-3; D remains ambiguous. The CDR3 length is 14 residues. Germline V lookup: CDR1 LGHNA, CDR2 YSLEER. V lost 4 bases and J lost 4, with 11 bases in between. The CDR3 DNA follows: TGCGCCAGCAGCCCTAGTGGAGGAGGAAACACCATATATTTT. It codes for CASSPSGGGNTIYF.

Notes on this clonotype: A much larger clone sits a single nucleotide away, making a read error possible. The chain joins TRBV4-1 to TRBJ2-5; D unresolved. With 1 base removed from V and 0 bases from J, the gap between germline ends came to 9 bases. The CDR3 consists of 15 residues. Germline-derived CDR1 and CDR2 are MGHRA and YSYEKL. The CDR3 loop reads CASSQVPVNQETQYF. The CDR3 DNA follows: TGCGCCAGCAGCCAAGTTCCGGTGAACCAAGAGACCCAGTACTTC.

The sample holds a few counts of this clonotype. CDR3 DNA: TGCGCCAGCAGCCAAGGCCTAGGCGGCAGGGGAGGCTACACCTTC. This encodes CASSQGLGGRGGYTF. The genes are TRBV4-3 and TRBJ1-2; a possible D gene is TRBD1 (6 bases). V was trimmed by 1 base and J by 8 bases, leaving 17 bases between them. The length of the CDR3 is 15 residues. The germline V gene encodes CDR1 LGHNA and CDR2 YSLEER.

The rearrangement joins TRBV19 to TRBJ2-3, with 9 bases aligning to TRBD1. Germline loops: CDR1 LNHDA, CDR2 SQIVND (reference sequence). J gave up 5 bases and V 8 bases, and 11 bases lay outside the gene matches. This CDR3 spans 15 amino acids. The CDR3 nucleotides are TGTGCCAGTGAGTCGTGGGACAGGGAAGGAGATACGCAGTATTTT. It yields the protein CASESWDREGDTQYF.

The V and J genes are TRBV3-1 and TRBJ1-1; tentatively, D is TRBD1 (5 bases). The ends were cut back, 5 bases at V and 8 bases at J, with 21 bases in the middle. The CDR3 has 15 amino acids. In germline, CDR1 is LGHDT, CDR2 YNNKEL (reference sequence). This CDR3 is CASSTRTFLAGEAFF. The CDR3 coding sequence is TGTGCCAGCAGCACCCGGACATTCCTGGCGGGGGAAGCTTTCTTT.

This clonotype was detected a few times. The chain joins TRBV25-1 to TRBJ2-2, with D perhaps matching TRBD1 (5 bases). CDR3 size: 14 residues. V was shortened by 1 base and J by 6 bases, with 9 bases between the two germline ends. Germline-derived CDR1 and CDR2 are MGHDK and SYGVNS. CDR3 region: CASSEWGAPGELFF. CDR3 DNA sequence: TGTGCCAGCAGTGAATGGGGCGCACCCGGGGAGCTGTTTTTT.

This clonotype was counted many times. The chain couples TRBV12-5 to TRBJ2-3; tentative D call: TRBD2 (5 bases). Trimming took off 10 bases at V and 0 bases at J, with 11 bases between the two ends. CDR3 length: 13 amino acids. Germline CDR1 reads LGHNT; CDR2 reads FRNRAP. This CDR3 is CATPGESTDTQYF. The CDR3 DNA is TGTGCTACTCCCGGGGAAAGCACAGATACGCAGTATTTT. The full variable domain, completed using reference TRBV12-5 and TRBJ2-3, is DARVTQTPRHKVTEMGQEVTMRCQPILGHNTVFWYRQTMMQGLELLAYFRNRAPLDDSGMPKDRFSAEMPDATLATLKIQPSEPRDSAVYFCATPGESTDTQYFGPGTRLTVL.

The chain has TRBV14 and TRBJ2-3; 11 nucleotides agree with TRBD2. After removal of 0 bases from V and 2 bases from J, the junction contained 10 bases not matched to a gene. The CDR3 has 19 residues. Per the germline V gene, CDR1 is SGHDN and CDR2 is FVKESK. The CDR3 reads CASSQDGGLAEGYTDTQYF. The DNA for the CDR3 is TGTGCCAGCAGCCAAGATGGGGGACTAGCGGAGGGATACACAGATACGCAGTATTTT. The full variable domain, its missing parts supplied by reference TRBV14 and TRBJ2-3, is EAGVTQFPSHSVIEKGQTVTLRCDPISGHDNLYWYRRVMGKEIKFLLHFVKESKQDESGMPNNRFLAERTGGTYSTLKVQPAELEDSGVYFCASSQDGGLAEGYTDTQYFGPGTRLTVL.

A note on this clonotype: The CDR3 does not end in the conserved phenylalanine or tryptophan, so this is likely a read error. The genes are TRBV10-3 and TRBJ2-7; TRBD1 or TRBD2 may be the D gene (5 bases each). Looked up from germline, CDR1 is ENHRY and CDR2 is SYGVKD. This CDR3 is built from 15 residues. V was clipped by 6 bases and J by 0 bases, with 15 bases between them. CDR3 bases: TGTGCCATCAGAATCGGGACCGAGAGCTCCTACGAGCAGTACTCC. Translated, it gives CAIRIGTESSYEQYS.